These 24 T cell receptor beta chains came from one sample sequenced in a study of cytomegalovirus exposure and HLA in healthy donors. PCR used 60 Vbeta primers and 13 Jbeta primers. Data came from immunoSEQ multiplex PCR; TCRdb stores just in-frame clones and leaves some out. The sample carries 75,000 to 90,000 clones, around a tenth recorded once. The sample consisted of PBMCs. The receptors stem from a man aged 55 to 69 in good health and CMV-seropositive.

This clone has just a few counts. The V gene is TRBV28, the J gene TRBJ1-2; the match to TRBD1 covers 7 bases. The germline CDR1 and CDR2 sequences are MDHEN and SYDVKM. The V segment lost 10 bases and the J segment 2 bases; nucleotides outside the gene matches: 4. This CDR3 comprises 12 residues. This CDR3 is CAITTGNYGYTF. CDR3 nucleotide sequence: TGTGCCATAACGACAGGGAACTATGGCTACACCTTC.

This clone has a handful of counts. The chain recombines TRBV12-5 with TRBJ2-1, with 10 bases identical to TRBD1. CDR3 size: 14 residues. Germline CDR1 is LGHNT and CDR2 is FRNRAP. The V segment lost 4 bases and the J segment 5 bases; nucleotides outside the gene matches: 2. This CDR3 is CASGWGTGDNEQFF. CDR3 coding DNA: TGTGCTAGTGGTTGGGGGACAGGGGACAATGAGCAGTTCTTC.

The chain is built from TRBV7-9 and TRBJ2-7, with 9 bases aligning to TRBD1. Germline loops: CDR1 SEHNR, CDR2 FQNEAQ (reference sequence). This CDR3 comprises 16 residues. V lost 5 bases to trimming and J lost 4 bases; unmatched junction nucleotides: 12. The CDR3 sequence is CASSEIGDRAPYEQYV. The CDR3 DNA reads TGTGCCAGCAGCGAGATCGGGGACAGGGCACCTTACGAGCAGTACGTC.

The CDR3 sequence is CASSFSGGSSYEQYF. CDR3 nucleotide sequence: TGTGCCAGCAGTTTCTCGGGAGGGAGCTCCTACGAGCAGTACTTC. The chain employs TRBV27 and TRBJ2-7, with 8 bases identical to TRBD2. Looked up from germline, CDR1 is MNHEY and CDR2 is SMNVEV (reference sequence). The CDR3 has 15 residues. Germline trimming cut 3 bases from V and 0 bases from J; bases unmatched to any gene: 4.

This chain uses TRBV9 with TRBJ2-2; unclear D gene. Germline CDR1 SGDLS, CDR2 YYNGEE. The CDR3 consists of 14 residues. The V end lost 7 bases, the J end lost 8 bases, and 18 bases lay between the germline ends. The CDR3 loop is CASRTDLFGGELFF. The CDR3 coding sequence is TGTGCCAGCCGAACCGATCTATTCGGTGGGGAGCTGTTTTTT.

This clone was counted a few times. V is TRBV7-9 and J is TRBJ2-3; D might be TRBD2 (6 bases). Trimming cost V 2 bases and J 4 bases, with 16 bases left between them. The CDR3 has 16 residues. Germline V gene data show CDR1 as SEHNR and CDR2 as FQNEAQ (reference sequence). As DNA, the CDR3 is TGTGCCAGCAGCTTACCCCAGTGGGGGGAACCAGATACGCAGTATTTT. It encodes CASSLPQWGEPDTQYF.

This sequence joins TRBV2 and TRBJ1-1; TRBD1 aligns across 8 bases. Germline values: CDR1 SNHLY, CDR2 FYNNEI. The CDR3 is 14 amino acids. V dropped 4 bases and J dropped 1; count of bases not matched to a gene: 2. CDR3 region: CASSAQGENTEAFF. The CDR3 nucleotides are TGTGCCAGCAGTGCACAGGGGGAGAACACTGAAGCTTTCTTT.

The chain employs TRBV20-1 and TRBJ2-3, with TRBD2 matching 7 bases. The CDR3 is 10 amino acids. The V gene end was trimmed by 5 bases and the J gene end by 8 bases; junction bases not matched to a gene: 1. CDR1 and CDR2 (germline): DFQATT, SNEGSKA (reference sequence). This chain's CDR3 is CSAPGGTQYF. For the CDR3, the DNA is TGCAGTGCTCCGGGGGGTACGCAGTATTTT.

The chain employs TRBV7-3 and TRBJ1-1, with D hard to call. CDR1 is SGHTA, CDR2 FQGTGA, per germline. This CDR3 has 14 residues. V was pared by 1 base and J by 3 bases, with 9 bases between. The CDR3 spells CASSLRPLDTEAFF. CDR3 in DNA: TGTGCCAGCAGCTTAAGGCCCTTGGACACTGAAGCTTTCTTT.

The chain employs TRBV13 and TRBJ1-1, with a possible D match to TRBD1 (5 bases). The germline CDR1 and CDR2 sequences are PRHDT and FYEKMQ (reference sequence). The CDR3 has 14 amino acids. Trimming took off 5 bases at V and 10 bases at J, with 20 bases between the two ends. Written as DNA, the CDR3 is TGTGCCAGCAGCCTCATTCATGGGGCTACGACAGCTTTCTTT. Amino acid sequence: CASSLIHGATTAFF.

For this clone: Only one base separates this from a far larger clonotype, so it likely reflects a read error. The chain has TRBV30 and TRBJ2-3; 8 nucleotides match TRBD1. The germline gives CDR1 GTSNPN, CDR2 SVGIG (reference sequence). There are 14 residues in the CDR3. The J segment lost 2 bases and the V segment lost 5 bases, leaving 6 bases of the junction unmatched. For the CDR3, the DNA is TGTGCCTGGGAGAGCAGGGGGCACACAGATACGCAGTATTTT. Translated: CAWESRGHTDTQYF.

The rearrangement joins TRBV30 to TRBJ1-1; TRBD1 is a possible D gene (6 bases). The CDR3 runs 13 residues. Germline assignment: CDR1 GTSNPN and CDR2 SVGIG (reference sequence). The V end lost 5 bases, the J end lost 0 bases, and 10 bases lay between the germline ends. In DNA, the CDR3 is TGTGCCTGGGGGAGGGGGATGAACACTGAAGCTTTCTTT. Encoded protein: CAWGRGMNTEAFF. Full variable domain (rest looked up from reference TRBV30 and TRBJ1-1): SQTIHQWPATLVQPVGSPLSLECTVEGTSNPNLYWYRQAAGRGLQLLFYSVGIGQISSEVPQNLSASRPQDRQFILSSKKLLLSDSGFYLCAWGRGMNTEAFFGQGTRLTVV.

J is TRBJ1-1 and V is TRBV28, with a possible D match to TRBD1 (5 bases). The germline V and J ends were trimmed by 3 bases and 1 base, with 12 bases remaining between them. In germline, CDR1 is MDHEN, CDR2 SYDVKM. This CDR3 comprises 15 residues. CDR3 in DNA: TGTGCCAGCAGTTTCGCGGGGGTAACGAACACTGAAGCTTTCTTT. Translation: CASSFAGVTNTEAFF.

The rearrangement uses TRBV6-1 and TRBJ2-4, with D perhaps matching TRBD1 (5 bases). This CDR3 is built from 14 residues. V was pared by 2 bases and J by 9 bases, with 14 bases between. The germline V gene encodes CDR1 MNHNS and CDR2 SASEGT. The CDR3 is CASSESAGLSIQYF. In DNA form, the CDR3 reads TGTGCCAGCAGTGAATCGGCAGGGCTTAGCATTCAGTACTTC.

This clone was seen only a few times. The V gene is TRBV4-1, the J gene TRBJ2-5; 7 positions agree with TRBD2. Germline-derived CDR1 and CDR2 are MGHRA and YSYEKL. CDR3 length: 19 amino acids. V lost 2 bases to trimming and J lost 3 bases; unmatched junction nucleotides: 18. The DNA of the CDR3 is TGCGCCAGCAGCCAAACACCCGCTTTGGTTGGCGGGGGAGAAGAGACCCAGTACTTC. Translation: CASSQTPALVGGGEETQYF.

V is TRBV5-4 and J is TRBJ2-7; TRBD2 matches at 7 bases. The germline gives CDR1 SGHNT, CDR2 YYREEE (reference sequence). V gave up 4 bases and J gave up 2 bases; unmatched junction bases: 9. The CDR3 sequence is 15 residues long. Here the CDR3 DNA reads TGTGCCAGCAGCCCGGACGTGGGAGGGCCCTACGAGCAGTACTTC. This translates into CASSPDVGGPYEQYF.

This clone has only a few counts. The CDR3 protein is CASSFGVAGPRGQFF. The DNA of the CDR3 is TGTGCCAGCAGCTTCGGGGTAGCGGGGCCTCGGGGGCAGTTCTTC. The chain recombines TRBV5-4 with TRBJ2-1, with 8 bases fitting TRBD2. The CDR3 is 15 residues long. After removal of 2 bases from V and 12 bases from J, the junction contained 13 bases not matched to a gene. Per germline, CDR1 SGHNT and CDR2 YYREEE (reference sequence).

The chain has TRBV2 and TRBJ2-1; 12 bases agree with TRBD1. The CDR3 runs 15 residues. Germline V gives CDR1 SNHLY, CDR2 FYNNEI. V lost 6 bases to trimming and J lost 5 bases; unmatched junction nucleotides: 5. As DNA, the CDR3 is TGTGCCAGCAGGGCCGGGACAGGGGGCAACAATGAGCAGTTCTTC. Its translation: CASRAGTGGNNEQFF.

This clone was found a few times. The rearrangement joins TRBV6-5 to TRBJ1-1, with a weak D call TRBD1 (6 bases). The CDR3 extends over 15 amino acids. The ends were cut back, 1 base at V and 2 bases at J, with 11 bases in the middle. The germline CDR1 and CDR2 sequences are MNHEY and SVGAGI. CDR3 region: CASSYYQGRNTEAFF. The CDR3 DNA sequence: TGTGCCAGCAGTTACTACCAGGGGCGAAACACTGAAGCTTTCTTT.

The DNA of the CDR3 is TGTGCCAGCAGCGTAGACTCAACCTCCTATGGCTACACCTTC. Translating it yields CASSVDSTSYGYTF. This sequence joins TRBV9 and TRBJ1-2; D gene unclear. Trimming shortened V by 0 bases and J by 4 bases, and 10 bases separated the two germline ends. Germline V lookup: CDR1 SGDLS, CDR2 YYNGEE. The CDR3 totals 14 residues.

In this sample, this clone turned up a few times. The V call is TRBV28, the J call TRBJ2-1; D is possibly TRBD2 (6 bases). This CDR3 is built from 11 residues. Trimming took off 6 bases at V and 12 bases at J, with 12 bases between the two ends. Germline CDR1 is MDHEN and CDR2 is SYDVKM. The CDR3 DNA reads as TGTGCCAGCAGCCTGACTAGGAGGCAGTTCTTC. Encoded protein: CASSLTRRQFF. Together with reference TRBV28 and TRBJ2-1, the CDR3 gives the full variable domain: DVKVTQSSRYLVKRTGEKVFLECVQDMDHENMFWYRQDPGLGLRLIYFSYDVKMKEKGDIPEGYSVSREKKERFSLILESASTNQTSMYLCASSLTRRQFFGPGTRLTVL.

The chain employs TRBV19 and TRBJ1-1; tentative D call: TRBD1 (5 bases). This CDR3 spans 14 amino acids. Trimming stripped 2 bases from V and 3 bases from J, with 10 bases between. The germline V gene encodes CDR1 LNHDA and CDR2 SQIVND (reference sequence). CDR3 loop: CASSIQGRDTEAFF. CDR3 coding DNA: TGTGCCAGTAGTATACAGGGTAGGGACACTGAAGCTTTCTTT.

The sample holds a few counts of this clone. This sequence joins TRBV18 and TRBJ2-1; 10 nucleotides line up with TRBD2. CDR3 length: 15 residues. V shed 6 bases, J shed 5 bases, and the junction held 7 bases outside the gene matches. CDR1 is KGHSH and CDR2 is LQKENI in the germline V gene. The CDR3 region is CASSLTSGANNEQFF. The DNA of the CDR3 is TGTGCCAGCTCGCTTACTAGCGGGGCTAACAATGAGCAGTTCTTC.

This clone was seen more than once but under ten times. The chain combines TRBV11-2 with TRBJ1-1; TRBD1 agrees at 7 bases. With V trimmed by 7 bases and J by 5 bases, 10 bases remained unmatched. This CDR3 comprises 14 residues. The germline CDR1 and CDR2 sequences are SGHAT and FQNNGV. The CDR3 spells CASTLRGRGTEAFF. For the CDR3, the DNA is TGTGCCAGCACCCTAAGGGGGCGTGGGACTGAAGCTTTCTTT.